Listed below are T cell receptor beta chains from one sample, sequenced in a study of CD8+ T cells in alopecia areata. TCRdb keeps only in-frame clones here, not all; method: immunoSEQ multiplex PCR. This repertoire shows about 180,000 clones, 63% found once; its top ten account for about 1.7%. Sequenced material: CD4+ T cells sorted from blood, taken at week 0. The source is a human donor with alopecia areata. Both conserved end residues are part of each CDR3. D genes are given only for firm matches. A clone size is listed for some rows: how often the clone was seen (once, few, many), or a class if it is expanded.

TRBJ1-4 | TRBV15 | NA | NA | CATSREQATNEKLFF | TGTGCCACCAGCAGAGAACAGGCAACTAATGAAAAACTGTTTTTT
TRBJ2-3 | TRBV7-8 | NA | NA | CASSTLITRPHTDTQYF | TGTGCCAGCAGCACCTTAATTACTCGACCGCACACAGATACGCAGTATTTT
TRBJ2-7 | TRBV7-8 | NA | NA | CASSPARGGLVRLEQYF | TGTGCCAGCAGCCCAGCCAGGGGGGGGCTGGTACGTCTGGAGCAGTACTTC
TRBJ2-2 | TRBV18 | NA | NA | CASSPGHGDTGELFF | TGTGCCAGCTCACCAGGCCATGGGGACACCGGGGAGCTGTTTTTT
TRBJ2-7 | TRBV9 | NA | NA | CASSVGLTRNEQYF | TGTGCCAGCAGCGTAGGATTGACTAGAAACGAGCAGTACTTC
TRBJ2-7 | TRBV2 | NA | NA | CASSEDGPNEQYF | TGTGCCAGCAGTGAGGACGGACCCAACGAGCAGTACTTC
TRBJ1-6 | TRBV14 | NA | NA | CASSQGAGYNSPLHF | TGTGCCAGCAGCCAAGGAGCAGGGTATAATTCACCCCTCCACTTT
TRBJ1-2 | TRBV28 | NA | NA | CASSPIGGNYGYTF | TGTGCCAGCAGTCCGATTGGGGGGAACTATGGCTACACCTTC
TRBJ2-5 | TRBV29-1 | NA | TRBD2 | CSVEETWRGRETQYF | TGCAGCGTTGAAGAGACCTGGCGGGGGAGGGAGACCCAGTACTTC
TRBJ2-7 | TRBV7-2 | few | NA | CASSLMGEQYF | TGTGCCAGCAGCTTGATGGGCGAGCAGTACTTC
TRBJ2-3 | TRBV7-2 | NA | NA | CASSFKSSTDTQYF | TGTGCCAGCAGCTTTAAAAGCAGCACAGATACGCAGTATTTT
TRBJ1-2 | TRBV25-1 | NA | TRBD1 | CASMEGQGVRGYTF | TGTGCCAGCATGGAGGGACAGGGGGTACGTGGCTACACCTTC
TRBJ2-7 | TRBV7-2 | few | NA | CASSLGGGEQYF | TGTGCCAGCAGCTTAGGTGGGGGCGAGCAGTACTTC
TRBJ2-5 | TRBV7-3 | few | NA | CASSLTHGSTQYF | TGTGCCAGCAGCTTAACGCATGGGTCGACCCAGTACTTC
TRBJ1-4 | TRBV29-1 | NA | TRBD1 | CSARGGEKLFF | TGCAGCGCCAGGGGGGGTGAAAAACTGTTTTTT
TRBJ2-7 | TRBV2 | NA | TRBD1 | CASSEALGQGTYEQYF | TGTGCCAGCAGTGAAGCGCTGGGACAGGGTACCTACGAGCAGTACTTC
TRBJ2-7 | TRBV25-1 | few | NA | CASSGSGASSYEQYF | TGTGCCAGCAGTGGGTCGGGGGCTAGCTCCTACGAGCAGTACTTC
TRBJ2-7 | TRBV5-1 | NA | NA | CASSSPTRGSYEQYF | TGCGCCAGCAGCTCCCCCACTAGAGGCTCCTACGAGCAGTACTTC
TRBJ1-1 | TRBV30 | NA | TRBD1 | CAWTPTSWDRDNTEAFF | TGTGCCTGGACCCCTACTAGTTGGGACAGGGACAACACTGAAGCTTTCTTT
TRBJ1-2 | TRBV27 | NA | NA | CASSPRFQGGGYTF | TGTGCCAGCAGTCCGCGTTTCCAGGGCGGTGGCTACACCTTC
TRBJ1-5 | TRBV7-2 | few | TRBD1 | CASSWDRASNQPQHF | TGTGCCAGCAGCTGGGACAGGGCCAGCAATCAGCCCCAGCATTTT
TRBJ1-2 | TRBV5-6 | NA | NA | CASSLDTGGYTF | TGTGCCAGCAGCTTGGACACGGGAGGCTACACCTTC
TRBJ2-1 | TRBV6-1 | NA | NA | CASSKVESSYNEQFF | TGTGCCAGCAGCAAGGTAGAGTCCTCCTACAATGAGCAGTTCTTC
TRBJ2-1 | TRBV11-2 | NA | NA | CASKGEGRLNEQFF | TGTGCCAGCAAGGGGGAGGGAAGGCTGAATGAGCAGTTCTTC
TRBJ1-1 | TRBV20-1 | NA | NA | CSASPRETFF | TGCAGTGCTAGTCCTAGGGAGACTTTCTTT
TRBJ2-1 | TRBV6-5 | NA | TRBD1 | CASREHRDSNEQFF | TGTGCCAGCAGGGAACACCGGGACAGCAATGAGCAGTTCTTC
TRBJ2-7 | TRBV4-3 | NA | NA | CASSQDGAQGAEQYF | TGCGCCAGCAGCCAAGACGGGGCACAGGGTGCCGAGCAGTACTTC
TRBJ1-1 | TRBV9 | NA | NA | CASSVVRGANTEAFF | TGTGCCAGCAGCGTAGTGCGGGGCGCTAACACTGAAGCTTTCTTT
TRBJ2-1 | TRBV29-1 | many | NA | CSVQGERRGSRLYNEQFF | TGCAGCGTTCAAGGGGAGAGGAGGGGGTCAAGACTCTACAATGAGCAGTTCTTC
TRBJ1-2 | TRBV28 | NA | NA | CASRPPSGGGYTF | TGTGCCAGCAGACCCCCCTCGGGCGGTGGCTACACCTTC
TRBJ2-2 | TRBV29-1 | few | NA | CSVELSDGRRGELFF | TGCAGCGTTGAGTTGTCCGACGGACGTCGCGGGGAGCTGTTTTTT
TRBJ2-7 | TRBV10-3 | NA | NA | CAISEIALQSEQYF | TGTGCCATCAGTGAGATTGCCTTACAAAGCGAGCAGTACTTC
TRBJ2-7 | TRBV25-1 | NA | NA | CASSEWGGILPYEQYF | TGTGCCAGCAGTGAATGGGGAGGAATCCTCCCCTACGAGCAGTACTTC
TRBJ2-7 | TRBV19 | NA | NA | CASSTRQRNYEQYF | TGTGCCAGTAGTACACGACAGAGAAACTACGAGCAGTACTTC
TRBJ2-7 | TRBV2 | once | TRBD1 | CASRATGAAYEQYF | TGTGCCAGCAGAGCTACAGGGGCGGCCTACGAGCAGTACTTC
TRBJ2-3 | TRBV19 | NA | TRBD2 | CASSIPGGGAGTDTQYF | TGTGCCAGTAGTATCCCTGGCGGGGGGGCCGGCACAGATACGCAGTATTTT
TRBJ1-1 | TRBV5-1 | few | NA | CASSPQPPGRGNTEAFF | TGCGCCAGCAGCCCTCAGCCACCCGGACGGGGCAACACTGAAGCTTTCTTT
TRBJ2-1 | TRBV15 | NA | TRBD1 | CATQRGTGQGPSYNEQFF | TGTGCCACCCAGAGGGGGACCGGACAGGGGCCCTCCTACAATGAGCAGTTCTTC
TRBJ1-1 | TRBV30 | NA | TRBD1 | CAWSLTGGGTEAFF | TGTGCCTGGAGTCTGACAGGGGGGGGCACTGAAGCTTTCTTT
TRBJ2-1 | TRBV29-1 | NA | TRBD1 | CSVRTGNNEQFF | TGCAGCGTTCGGACAGGGAACAATGAGCAGTTCTTC
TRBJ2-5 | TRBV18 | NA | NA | CASSRQETQYF | TGTGCCAGCTCACGCCAAGAGACCCAGTACTTC
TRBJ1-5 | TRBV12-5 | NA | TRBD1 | CASGLGLRGGRPQHF | TGTGCTAGTGGTTTGGGCCTCAGGGGGGGTCGGCCCCAGCATTTT
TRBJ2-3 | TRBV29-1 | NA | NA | CSVEPQPPPGTDTQYF | TGCAGCGTTGAACCTCAGCCGCCTCCTGGCACAGATACGCAGTATTTT
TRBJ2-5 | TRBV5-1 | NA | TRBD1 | CASSSDRGGETQYF | TGCGCCAGCAGCTCCGACAGGGGTGGGGAGACCCAGTACTTC
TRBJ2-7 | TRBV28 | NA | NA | CASSREWEQYF | TGTGCCAGCAGTCGGGAATGGGAGCAGTACTTC
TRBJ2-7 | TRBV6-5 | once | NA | CASRRTGRLYEQYF | TGTGCCAGCAGAAGGACGGGACGACTCTACGAGCAGTACTTC
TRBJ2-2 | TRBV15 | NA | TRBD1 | CATSRVGTGITGELFF | TGTGCCACCAGCAGAGTGGGGACAGGGATCACCGGGGAGCTGTTTTTT
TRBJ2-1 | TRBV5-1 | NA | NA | CASSPDGTQAYNEQFF | TGCGCCAGCAGCCCCGATGGGACGCAGGCCTACAATGAGCAGTTCTTC
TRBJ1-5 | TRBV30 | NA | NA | CAWSKSWGQPQHF | TGTGCCTGGAGTAAGTCGTGGGGTCAGCCCCAGCATTTT
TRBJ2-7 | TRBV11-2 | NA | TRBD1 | CASSGTVPPYEQYF | TGTGCCAGCAGCGGGACAGTTCCCCCCTACGAGCAGTACTTC
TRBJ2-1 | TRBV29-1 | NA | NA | CSVVPLPSRNEQFF | TGCAGCGTTGTTCCCCTCCCTTCGCGGAATGAGCAGTTCTTC
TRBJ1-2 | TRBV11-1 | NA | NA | CASSSRSLGGGYTF | TGTGCCAGCAGCTCCCGCTCCCTTGGGGGCGGCTACACCTTC
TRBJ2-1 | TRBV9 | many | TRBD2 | CASSVIPSGGEQFF | TGTGCCAGCAGCGTAATCCCTAGCGGAGGTGAGCAGTTCTTC
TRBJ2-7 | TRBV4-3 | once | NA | CASSQVSQGGTQQYF | TGCGCCAGCAGCCAAGTATCACAGGGTGGAACCCAGCAGTACTTC
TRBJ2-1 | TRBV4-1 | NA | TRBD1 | CASSPNRGNEQFF | TGCGCCAGCAGCCCGAACAGGGGGAATGAGCAGTTCTTC
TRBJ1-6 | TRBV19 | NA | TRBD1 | CASSLRPGQINSPLHF | TGTGCCAGTAGTCTCCGCCCGGGACAGATAAATTCACCCCTCCACTTT
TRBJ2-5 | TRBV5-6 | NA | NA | CASTMRLLGPAETQYF | TGTGCCAGCACCATGAGGTTGTTAGGGCCTGCGGAGACCCAGTACTTC
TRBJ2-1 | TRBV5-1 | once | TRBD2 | CASSLVGNLAGPRKGSYNEQFF | TGCGCCAGCAGCTTGGTAGGGAATCTAGCGGGGCCAAGAAAGGGGTCCTACAATGAGCAGTTCTTC
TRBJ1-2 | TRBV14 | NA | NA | CASSQDSLDYGYTF | TGTGCCAGCAGCCAAGACAGCCTTGACTATGGCTACACCTTC
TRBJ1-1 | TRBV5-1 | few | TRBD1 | CASSPEGASNTEAFF | TGCGCCAGCAGCCCAGAGGGGGCCTCGAACACTGAAGCTTTCTTT